The 8 T cell receptor beta chains given below trace back to one sample, sequenced in a study of CD4 T cells in relation to SARS-CoV-2 and coronaviruses. Which antigens these TCRs recognize remains unknown. Sequencing was performed with immunoSEQ multiplex PCR; in TCRdb, only in-frame clones are kept and a portion is missing. The sample has approximately 43,000 clones, approximately 84% seen once. Material for sequencing was naive CD4+ T cells from PBMCs, cultured in vitro. This sample's subset: naive CD4+ T cells isolated by negative enrichment. The receptors derive from an adult with COVID-19.

The chain couples TRBV5-6 to TRBJ2-7; possibly TRBD2 for D (7 bases). The CDR3 has 16 amino acids. V lost 4 bases, J lost 3 bases, and 20 bases lay in between. Germline V gene lookup returns CDR1 SGHDT and CDR2 YYEEEE. The CDR3 nucleotides are TGTGCCAGCAGCCGCGGGGGCGGGGTATTACTCTACGAGCAGTACTTC. It codes for CASSRGGGVLLYEQYF. The full variable domain, with the rest looked up from reference TRBV5-6 and TRBJ2-7, is DAGVTQSPTHLIKTRGQQVTLRCSPKSGHDTVSWYQQALGQGPQFIFQYYEEEERQRGNFPDRFSGHQFPNYSSELNVNALLLGDSALYLCASSRGGGVLLYEQYFGPGTRLTVT.

The CDR3 protein is CASSLNGAGYNEQFF. The CDR3 nucleotides read TGCGCCAGCAGCTTGAACGGGGCCGGGTACAATGAGCAGTTCTTC. This chain links TRBV5-1 with TRBJ2-1; D tentatively fits TRBD1 or TRBD2 (5 bases each). This CDR3 is 15 amino acids long. Trimming pared 1 base from V and 4 bases from J, leaving 12 bases between. Per the germline V gene, CDR1 is SGHRS and CDR2 is YFSETQ.

V is TRBV6-5 and J is TRBJ1-3; TRBD1 matches 7 bases. The CDR3 is 15 residues long. Trimming removed 6 bases from V and 0 bases from J; junction bases left unmatched: 5. Looked up from germline, CDR1 is MNHEY and CDR2 is SVGAGI. CDR3 sequence (DNA): TGTGCCAGCAGCTCTGACAGGGTCTCTGGAAACACCATATATTTT. As protein: CASSSDRVSGNTIYF.

The chain is built from TRBV25-1 and TRBJ2-4; D uncertain. There are 14 residues in the CDR3. V shed 3 bases and J shed 2 bases, with 8 bases lying between them. CDR1 and CDR2 from the germline V gene are MGHDK and SYGVNS. CDR3 nucleotide sequence: TGTGCCAGCAGTGAGCCCGGTTCCAAAAACATTCAGTACTTC. Protein product: CASSEPGSKNIQYF. Full variable domain (outside the CDR3, taken from reference TRBV25-1 and TRBJ2-4): EADIYQTPRYLVIGTGKKITLECSQTMGHDKMYWYQQDPGMELHLIHYSYGVNSTEKGDLSSESTVSRIRTEHFPLTLESARPSHTSQYLCASSEPGSKNIQYFGAGTRLSVL.

The rearrangement links TRBV6-5 to TRBJ1-1; 8 positions match TRBD1. CDR1 MNHEY and CDR2 SVGAGI come from the germline V gene. With V trimmed by 2 bases and J by 6 bases, 2 bases remained unmatched. CDR3 length: 13 residues. The CDR3 DNA reads as TGTGCCAGCAGTTACGGACAGGGTGCTGAAGCTTTCTTT. Translation gives CASSYGQGAEAFF.

The chain carries TRBV5-4 and TRBJ2-3; D unresolved. The CDR3 totals 15 residues. Trimming left V 3 bases short and J 2 bases short, with 13 bases between. Germline V CDR1 and CDR2: SGHNT, YYREEE (reference sequence). The CDR3 region is CASSSETTPTDTQYF. In DNA, the CDR3 is TGTGCCAGCAGCTCCGAAACCACCCCCACAGATACGCAGTATTTT.

The rearrangement links TRBV7-8 to TRBJ1-1; 8 bases agree with TRBD1. Per the germline V gene, CDR1 is SGHVS and CDR2 is FQNEAQ. The CDR3 sequence is 15 residues long. The V segment lost 5 bases and the J segment 0 bases; nucleotides outside the gene matches: 5. This chain's CDR3 is CASSLMGQVNTEAFF. CDR3 coding DNA: TGTGCCAGCAGCCTAATGGGACAGGTGAACACTGAAGCTTTCTTT.

V usage is TRBV6-5 and J usage is TRBJ1-5; 8 bases map to TRBD1. Germline V gene lookup returns CDR1 MNHEY and CDR2 SVGAGI. V was clipped by 7 bases and J by 0 bases; unmatched bases: 5. This CDR3 has 15 amino acids. The CDR3 DNA reads TGTGCCAGCAACCCACAGGGGGATAGCAATCAGCCCCAGCATTTT. This encodes CASNPQGDSNQPQHF.